A single sample is the source of the 9 T cell receptor beta chains below, sequenced in a study of blood T cell repertoires in COVID-19 (TCRdb year 2020). Libraries were prepared through the immunoSEQ multiplex PCR assay. The table comes from immuneACCESS by way of TCRdb, which keeps in-frame sequences with V and J called. Part of the clones is missing from these tables; in studies checked, under half for an unresolved V gene and the rest for unknown reasons. Present in this sample are 150,000 or so clones, approximately 80% of which were seen just once. Together, the top ten hold over 9.5% of the sample. Material: PBMCs or T cells enriched from blood (not recorded which). These receptor sequences come from a man between 45 and 60 years old who had recovered from COVID-19.

This chain joins TRBV4-1 and TRBJ1-2, with 7 bases aligning to TRBD1. Per germline, CDR1 MGHRA and CDR2 YSYEKL. V dropped 0 bases and J dropped 4; count of bases not matched to a gene: 5. The CDR3 has 15 residues. The CDR3, as DNA: TGCGCCAGCAGCCAAGAGGGACAGACCTCCTATGGCTACACCTTC. Translated: CASSQEGQTSYGYTF.

The V call is TRBV19, the J call TRBJ2-6; D remains unclear. Per germline, CDR1 LNHDA and CDR2 SQIVND (reference sequence). The V end lost 5 bases, the J end lost 3 bases, and 14 bases lay between the germline ends. The CDR3 loop spans 16 amino acids. The CDR3 bases are TGTGCCAGTAGTGACAATCTTTCTTTTGGGGCCAACGTCCTGACTTTC. Amino acids: CASSDNLSFGANVLTF.

V gene TRBV5-6 combines with J gene TRBJ1-2, with D perhaps matching TRBD1 (6 bases). From germline, CDR1 is SGHDT and CDR2 YYEEEE. This CDR3 contains 14 residues. The ends were cut back, 6 bases at V and 3 bases at J, with 15 bases in the middle. This CDR3 reads CASTPGQGHYGYTF. DNA for the CDR3: TGTGCCAGCACCCCAGGCCAGGGGCACTATGGCTACACCTTC.

The gene calls are TRBV7-8 and TRBJ1-2, with unresolved D. Trimming took 1 base from V and 4 from J, leaving 10 bases between them. CDR1 is SGHVS, CDR2 FQNEAQ, per germline. This CDR3 has 14 residues. CDR3 in amino acids: CASSLGLRFYGYTF. In nucleotides, the CDR3 is TGTGCCAGCAGCTTAGGACTTCGGTTCTATGGCTACACCTTC.

The gene calls are TRBV19 and TRBJ1-5; D perhaps matches TRBD1 (5 bases). V was shortened by 5 bases and J by 3 bases, with 8 bases between the two germline ends. From germline, CDR1 is LNHDA and CDR2 SQIVND (reference sequence). The CDR3 runs to 13 residues. The CDR3 bases are TGTGCCAGTAGTTTGGACACCAATCAGCCCCAGCATTTT. Protein: CASSLDTNQPQHF.

The rearrangement uses TRBV5-1 and TRBJ2-7; 9 nucleotides align to TRBD1. This CDR3 comprises 15 residues. Germline-derived CDR1 and CDR2 are SGHRS and YFSETQ. Trimming cost V 4 bases and J 4 bases; bases outside gene matches: 9. The CDR3: CASSPWGQGAYEQYF. CDR3 in DNA: TGCGCCAGCAGCCCCTGGGGACAGGGTGCTTACGAGCAGTACTTC.

The V call is TRBV3-1 (or the pseudogene TRBV3-2), the J call TRBJ2-3, with 8 bases matching TRBD2. This CDR3 is 15 amino acids long. CDR1 and CDR2 (germline): LGHDT, YNNKEL (reference sequence). V lost 4 bases and J lost 5; bases outside the gene matches: 8. CDR3 in amino acids: CASSPRAGGVDTQYF. CDR3 nucleotide sequence: TGTGCCAGCAGCCCTAGGGCCGGGGGGGTAGATACGCAGTATTTT.

This clone was counted only a few times. V and J are TRBV15 and TRBJ1-1; the D is unclear. CDR1 and CDR2 (germline): LNHNV, YYDKDF (reference sequence). The V gene lost 0 bases and the J gene lost 4 bases, with 9 bases spanning the gap. This CDR3 is 14 amino acids long. The CDR3 DNA reads as TGTGCCACCAGCAGAGATTCCCAGGCCACTGAAGCTTTCTTT. Translated: CATSRDSQATEAFF.

This chain uses TRBV27 with TRBJ1-2; D gene uncertain. CDR1 is MNHEY and CDR2 is SMNVEV in the germline V gene (reference sequence). CDR3 length: 15 residues. Trimming took 7 bases from V and 1 from J, leaving 16 bases between them. The DNA for the CDR3 is TGTGCCAGCAAGGAGGCGGGTACTATTAACTATGGCTACACCTTC. Encoded protein: CASKEAGTINYGYTF.